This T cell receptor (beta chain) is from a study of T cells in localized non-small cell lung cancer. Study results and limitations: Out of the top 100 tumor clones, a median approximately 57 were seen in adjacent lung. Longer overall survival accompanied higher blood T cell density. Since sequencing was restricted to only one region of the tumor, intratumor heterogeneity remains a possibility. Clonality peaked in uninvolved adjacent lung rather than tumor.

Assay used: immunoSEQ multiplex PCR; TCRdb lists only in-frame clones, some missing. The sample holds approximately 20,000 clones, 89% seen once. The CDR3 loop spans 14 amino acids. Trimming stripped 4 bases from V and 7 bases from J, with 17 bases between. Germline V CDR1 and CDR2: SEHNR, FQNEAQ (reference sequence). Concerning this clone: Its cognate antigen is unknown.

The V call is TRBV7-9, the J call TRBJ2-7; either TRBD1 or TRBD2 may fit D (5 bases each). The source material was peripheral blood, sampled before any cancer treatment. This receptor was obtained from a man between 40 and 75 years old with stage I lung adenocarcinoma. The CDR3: CASSSGTLEVEQYF. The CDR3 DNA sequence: TGTGCCAGCAGCTCCGGGACCCTAGAGGTGGAGCAGTACTTC.